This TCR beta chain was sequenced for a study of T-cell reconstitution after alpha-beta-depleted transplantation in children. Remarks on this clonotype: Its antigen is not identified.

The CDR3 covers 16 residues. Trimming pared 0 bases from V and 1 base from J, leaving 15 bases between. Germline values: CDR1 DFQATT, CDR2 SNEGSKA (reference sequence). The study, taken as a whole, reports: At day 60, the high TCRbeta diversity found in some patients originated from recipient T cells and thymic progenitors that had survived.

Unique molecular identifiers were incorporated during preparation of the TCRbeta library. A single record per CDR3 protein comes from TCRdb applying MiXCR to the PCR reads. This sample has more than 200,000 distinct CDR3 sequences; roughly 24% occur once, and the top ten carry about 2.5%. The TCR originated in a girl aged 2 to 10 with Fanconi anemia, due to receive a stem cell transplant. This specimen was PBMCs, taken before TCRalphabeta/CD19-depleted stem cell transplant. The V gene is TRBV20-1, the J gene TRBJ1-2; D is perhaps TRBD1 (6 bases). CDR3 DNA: TGCAGTGCTAGAGATCAAGCAGGGGACATTAACTATGGCTACACCTTC. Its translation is CSARDQAGDINYGYTF.